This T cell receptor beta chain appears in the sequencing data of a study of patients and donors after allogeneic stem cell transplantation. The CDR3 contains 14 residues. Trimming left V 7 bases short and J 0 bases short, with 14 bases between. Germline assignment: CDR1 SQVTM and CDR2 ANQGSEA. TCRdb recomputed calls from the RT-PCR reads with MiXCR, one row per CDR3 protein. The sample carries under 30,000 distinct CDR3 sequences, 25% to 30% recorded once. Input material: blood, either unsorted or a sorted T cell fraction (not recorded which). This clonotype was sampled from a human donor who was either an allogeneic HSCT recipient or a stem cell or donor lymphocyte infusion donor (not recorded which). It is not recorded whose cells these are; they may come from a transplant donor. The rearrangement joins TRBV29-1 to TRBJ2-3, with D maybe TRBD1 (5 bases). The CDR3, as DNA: TGCAGCGAAGGATCAGGGTCTAGCACAGATACGCAGTATTTT. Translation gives CSEGSGSSTDTQYF.